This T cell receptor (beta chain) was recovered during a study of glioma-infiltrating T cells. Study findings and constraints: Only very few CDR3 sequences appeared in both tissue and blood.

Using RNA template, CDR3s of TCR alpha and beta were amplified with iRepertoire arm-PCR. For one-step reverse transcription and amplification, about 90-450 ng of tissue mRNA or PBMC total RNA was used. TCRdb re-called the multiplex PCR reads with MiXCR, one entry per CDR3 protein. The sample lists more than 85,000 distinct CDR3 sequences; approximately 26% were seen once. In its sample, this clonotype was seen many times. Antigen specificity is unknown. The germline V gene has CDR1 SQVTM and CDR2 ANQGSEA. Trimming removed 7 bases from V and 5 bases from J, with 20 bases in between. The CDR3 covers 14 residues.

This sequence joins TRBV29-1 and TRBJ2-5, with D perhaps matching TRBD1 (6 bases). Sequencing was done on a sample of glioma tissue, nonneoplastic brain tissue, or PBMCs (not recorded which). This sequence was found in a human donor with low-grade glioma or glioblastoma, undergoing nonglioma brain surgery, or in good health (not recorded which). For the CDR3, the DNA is TGCAGCGGCAGGGGACAAGGGCGGGTCGAGACCCAGTACTTC. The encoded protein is CSGRGQGRVETQYF.